The rows below give T cell receptor beta chains drawn from one sample of a study of response to subunit inactivated influenza vaccine. TCRdb reprocessed the RT-PCR reads with MiXCR, giving one entry per CDR3 protein. The repertoire consists of 200,000 to 300,000 distinct CDR3 sequences, with 12% occurring once and the leading ten covering more than 7%. This specimen was non-naive T cells sorted from PBMCs, taken 14 to 15 days before vaccination. These receptors originate from a man aged 50 to 59 who received an inactivated influenza vaccine. The CDR3 runs from the conserved cysteine through the conserved F or W. The D gene is left open where the match is weak. Only some rows state a clone size, as once, few, many or a class for expanded clones.

J gene,V gene,D gene,clone size,CDR3 DNA,CDR3 protein
TRBJ2-1,TRBV6-2/TRBV6-3,.,.,TGTGCCAGCAGTTACGGGCCCCAGCAGTTCTTC,CASSYGPQQFF
TRBJ2-7,TRBV2,.,.,TGTGCCAGCAGTAGTGTGGCGGCCTTCGAGCAGTACTTC,CASSSVAAFEQYF
TRBJ2-1,TRBV12-3/TRBV12-4,TRBD1,many,TGTGCCAGCAGTTCGACAGGGGTAAAGTTCTTC,CASSSTGVKFF
TRBJ1-1,TRBV21-1,.,few,TGTGCCAACACCCCGGACAGGGGAATTGGGAACACTGAAGCTTTCTTT,CANTPDRGIGNTEAFF
TRBJ2-3,TRBV11-2,.,few,TGTGCCAGCAGCTACGGGGGATGGAGCACAGATACGCAGTATTTT,CASSYGGWSTDTQYF
TRBJ2-7,TRBV5-5,.,many,TGTGCCAGCAGCTACTCAGGCTACGAGCAGTACTTC,CASSYSGYEQYF
TRBJ2-7,TRBV7-8,.,few,TGTGCCAGCAGCTTCAGGGACACCTCCTACGAGCAGTACTTC,CASSFRDTSYEQYF
TRBJ1-2,TRBV2,.,many,TGTGCCAGCAGTGATGGACAGTTCTATGGCTACACCTTC,CASSDGQFYGYTF
TRBJ1-6,TRBV7-2,.,.,TGTGCCAGCAGCATGGGACGGGGGAATTCACCCCTCCACTTT,CASSMGRGNSPLHF
TRBJ2-1,TRBV3-1,TRBD2,.,TGTGCCAGCGCCTCCTGGGGGGGGAGCTCCTACAATGAGCAGTTCTTC,CASASWGGSSYNEQFF
TRBJ2-7,TRBV27,TRBD1,many,TGTGCCAGCAGTTTCCGACCGGGACAGGGGGGGTACGAGCAGTACTTC,CASSFRPGQGGYEQYF
TRBJ2-4,TRBV5-1,.,.,TGCGCCAGCAGCTTGGGCGGGTGGGACCAAAGGAGAAACATTCAGTACTTC,CASSLGGWDQRRNIQYF
TRBJ2-7,TRBV7-3,TRBD2,few,TGTGCCAGCCTCCCCCGGCCGCAGGGGACTAGCGGGGGCTACGAGCAGTACTTC,CASLPRPQGTSGGYEQYF
TRBJ2-3,TRBV18,TRBD2,.,TGTGCCAGCTCACCTGTGACTAGCGGACATGGGGCCGAGACAGATACGCAGTATTTT,CASSPVTSGHGAETDTQYF
TRBJ2-7,TRBV29-1,.,.,TGCAGCGTTGGTTTCGGAGGACCCTACGAGCAGTACTTC,CSVGFGGPYEQYF